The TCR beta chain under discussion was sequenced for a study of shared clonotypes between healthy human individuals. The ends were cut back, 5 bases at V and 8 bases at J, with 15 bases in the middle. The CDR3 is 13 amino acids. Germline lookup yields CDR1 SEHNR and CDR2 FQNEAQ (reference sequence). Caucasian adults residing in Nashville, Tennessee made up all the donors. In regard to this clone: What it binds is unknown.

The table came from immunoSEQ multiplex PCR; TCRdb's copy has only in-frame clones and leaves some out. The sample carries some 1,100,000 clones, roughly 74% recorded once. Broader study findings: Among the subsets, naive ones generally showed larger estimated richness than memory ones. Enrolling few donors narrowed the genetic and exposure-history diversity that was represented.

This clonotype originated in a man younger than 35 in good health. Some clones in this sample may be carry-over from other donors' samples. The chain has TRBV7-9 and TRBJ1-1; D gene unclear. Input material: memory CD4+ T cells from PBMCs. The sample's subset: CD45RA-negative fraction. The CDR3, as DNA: TGTGCCAGCAGCCAAGAGATGGCGGGGGAAGCTTTCTTT. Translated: CASSQEMAGEAFF.